The 17 T cell receptor beta chains given below trace back to one sample, sequenced in a study of T cell repertoires in cytomegalovirus infection. TCRdb re-derived calls from the reads in MiXCR, one entry per CDR3 protein. The sample gives around 900,000 distinct CDR3 sequences, around 32% of which show up once; around 15% is in the top ten. No antigen has been assigned to these receptors. This material consisted of cultured CD8+ T cells from PBMCs, taken from culture after CMV antigen stimulation. The receptors originated from a human donor in good health (CMV status not recorded). Some clones in this sample may be carry-over from other donors' samples.

The CDR3 nucleotides read TGTGCCACCCAGGGTCGGATTGGTGGCTACACCTTC. The encoded protein is CATQGRIGGYTF. The chain is built from TRBV2 and TRBJ1-2, with D perhaps matching TRBD1 (5 bases). The CDR3 contains 12 residues. CDR1 is SNHLY, CDR2 FYNNEI, per germline. The V end lost 10 bases, the J end lost 7 bases, and 16 bases lay between the germline ends. Complete variable domain (other parts from reference TRBV2 and TRBJ1-2): EPEVTQTPSHQVTQMGQEVILRCVPISNHLYFYWYRQILGQKVEFLVSFYNNEISEKSEIFDDQFSVERPDGSNFTLKIRSTKLEDSAMYFCATQGRIGGYTFGSGTRLTVV.

The rearrangement links TRBV12-5 to TRBJ1-5, with TRBD1 matching 9 bases. CDR3 length: 16 residues. In germline, CDR1 is LGHNT, CDR2 FRNRAP. V trimming: 2 bases; J trimming: 7 bases; junction bases outside the gene matches: 9. CDR3 protein: CASGLKLGQGEQPQHF. The CDR3 nucleotides read TGTGCTAGTGGTTTGAAGCTGGGACAGGGCGAGCAGCCCCAGCATTTT.

The rearrangement links TRBV27 to TRBJ2-2; D may be TRBD1 (5 bases). CDR1 and CDR2 from the germline V gene are MNHEY and SMNVEV (reference sequence). The V end lost 4 bases, the J end lost 6 bases, and 9 bases lay between the germline ends. The CDR3 sequence is 13 residues long. The CDR3 spells CASSSQVSGELFF. Here the CDR3 DNA reads TGTGCCAGCAGTTCACAGGTCTCCGGGGAGCTGTTTTTT.

This clonotype has only a few counts. This chain joins TRBV5-6 and TRBJ1-1; D gene ambiguous. V was pared by 0 bases and J by 5 bases, with 8 bases between. Germline CDR1 and CDR2: SGHDT and YYEEEE. The CDR3 has 13 residues. The CDR3: CASSLGRLTEAFF. As DNA, the CDR3 is TGTGCCAGCAGCTTGGGCCGTTTAACTGAAGCTTTCTTT. The variable domain in full, completed from reference TRBV5-6 and TRBJ1-1, reads DAGVTQSPTHLIKTRGQQVTLRCSPKSGHDTVSWYQQALGQGPQFIFQYYEEEERQRGNFPDRFSGHQFPNYSSELNVNALLLGDSALYLCASSLGRLTEAFFGQGTRLTVV.

The CDR3 loop reads CATSRHWRDSSYNEQFF. In DNA, the CDR3 is TGTGCCACCAGCAGACACTGGAGGGACAGCTCTTACAATGAGCAGTTCTTC. The rearrangement joins TRBV15 to TRBJ2-1; D might be TRBD1 (7 bases). CDR3 size: 17 residues. Looked up from germline, CDR1 is LNHNV and CDR2 is YYDKDF (reference sequence). V was trimmed by 2 bases and J by 4 bases, leaving 18 bases between them.

The chain joins TRBV7-9 to TRBJ1-2; D gene uncertain. The V gene lost 1 base and the J gene lost 4 bases, with 10 bases spanning the gap. The germline gives CDR1 SEHNR, CDR2 FQNEAQ (reference sequence). The length of the CDR3 is 14 residues. Written as DNA, the CDR3 is TGTGCCAGCAGCTTAGAGGAGTTTACCTATGGCTACACCTTC. Encoded protein: CASSLEEFTYGYTF.

In its sample, this clonotype was seen a few times. This sequence joins TRBV28 and TRBJ2-1, with a weak D call TRBD2 (7 bases). The CDR3 has 16 amino acids. V was shortened by 7 bases and J by 0 bases, with 16 bases between the two germline ends. The germline CDR1 and CDR2 sequences are MDHEN and SYDVKM. CDR3 in amino acids: CASTPLAGASYNEQFF. CDR3 coding DNA: TGTGCCAGCACCCCCTTGGCGGGGGCCTCCTACAATGAGCAGTTCTTC.

As concerns this clonotype: This may arise from a read error, as a much more abundant clone is one base away. The rearrangement uses TRBV12-3 or TRBV12-4 and TRBJ1-2; D is uncertain. V lost 11 bases and J 0 bases, leaving 13 bases between the germline ends. There are 13 residues in the CDR3. This CDR3 is CAVSSLANYGYTF. The CDR3 DNA is TGTGCCGTGTCGAGTTTAGCTAACTATGGCTACACCTTC.

This clonotype was seen a handful of times. V usage is TRBV15 and J usage is TRBJ2-1, with 7 positions matching TRBD2. Germline assignment: CDR1 LNHNV and CDR2 YYDKDF (reference sequence). The CDR3 loop spans 16 amino acids. The V gene end was trimmed by 3 bases and the J gene end by 7 bases; junction bases not matched to a gene: 12. CDR3 sequence (DNA): TGTGCCACCAGCAGTCACAGGACGGGGGGTTTTAATGAGCAGTTCTTC. Translated: CATSSHRTGGFNEQFF.

As concerns this clonotype: Its ends do not fully match the called genes, so a read error is possible. The chain carries TRBV19 and TRBJ1-1, with TRBD1 matching over 10 bases. From germline, CDR1 is LNHDA and CDR2 SQIVND (reference sequence). This CDR3 is 14 amino acids long. The CDR3: CTSSPWTGGTEAFF. The DNA for the CDR3 is TGTACCAGTAGTCCCTGGACAGGGGGAACTGAAGCTTTCTTT.

V and J are TRBV5-1 and TRBJ2-7, with 7 nucleotides matching TRBD1. Trimming cost V 0 bases and J 0 bases; bases outside gene matches: 6. Germline V gives CDR1 SGHRS, CDR2 YFSETQ. The length of the CDR3 is 16 residues. CDR3 DNA sequence: TGCGCCAGCAGCTTGGAAAGGACAGGAAGCTCCTACGAGCAGTACTTC. Its translation: CASSLERTGSSYEQYF.

In this sample, this clonotype turned up a few times. The chain employs TRBV19 and TRBJ1-1; unclear D gene. CDR3 length: 13 residues. Germline V gene lookup returns CDR1 LNHDA and CDR2 SQIVND (reference sequence). Trimming removed 9 bases at V and 3 bases at J, with 14 bases between. CDR3: CASHKPEYTEAFF. DNA for the CDR3: TGTGCCAGCCACAAGCCGGAATACACTGAAGCTTTCTTT.

The chain has TRBV6-1 and TRBJ2-7; 7 bases match TRBD1. The germline gives CDR1 MNHNS, CDR2 SASEGT. V lost 1 base to trimming and J lost 0 bases; unmatched junction nucleotides: 3. The CDR3 consists of 15 residues. CDR3 loop: CASSEVSGGSYEQYV. CDR3 bases: TGTGCCAGCAGTGAAGTGTCAGGGGGCTCCTACGAGCAGTACGTC.

This clonotype came up a few times. The J gene is TRBJ1-6, the V gene TRBV7-4; a possible D gene is TRBD1 (5 bases). CDR1 and CDR2 (germline): SGHVT, SQSDAQ. The CDR3 sequence is 16 residues long. Deletions cut 2 bases from V and 9 bases from J, with 17 bases between. The CDR3 spells CASSLPTDLPGSPLHF. DNA for the CDR3: TGTGCCAGCAGCTTACCGACAGACCTACCCGGTTCACCCCTCCACTTT.

Only a few counts were recorded for this clonotype. The rearrangement joins TRBV24-1 to TRBJ2-3; D is unclear. This CDR3 has 16 amino acids. V dropped 3 bases and J dropped 2 bases, with 14 bases sitting between them. Germline CDR1 is KGHDR and CDR2 is SFDVKD. The CDR3, as DNA: TGTGCCACCAGTGATGGGAAAGGGCCTTACACAGATACGCAGTATTTT. This translates into CATSDGKGPYTDTQYF.

This clonotype was seen many times. The gene calls are TRBV5-1 and TRBJ1-1, with TRBD1 identical over 10 bases. The germline gives CDR1 SGHRS, CDR2 YFSETQ. The J segment lost 5 bases and the V segment lost 0 bases, leaving 4 bases of the junction unmatched. The CDR3 runs 15 residues. DNA of the CDR3: TGCGCCAGCAGCTTGGGGGACAGGGGCTATACTGAAGCTTTCTTT. It translates to CASSLGDRGYTEAFF.

The table lists this clonotype with many counts. The chain links TRBV7-2 to TRBJ1-1; no clear D. V was trimmed by 1 base and J by 1 base, leaving 7 bases between them. The germline gives CDR1 SGHTA, CDR2 FQGNSA. This CDR3 has 14 residues. The CDR3, as DNA: TGTGCCAGCAGCTTAGTTTTGGGGAACACTGAAGCTTTCTTT. This encodes CASSLVLGNTEAFF.